This T cell receptor beta chain was recorded in a study of human T cells and chemical hapten exposure. Notes on the study in general: High-frequency TCRs, those above 1 in 1000, stayed the same after DPC sensitization.

As to time point: healthy volunteer bleed at 6 weeks. Total RNA was extracted from unfractionated whole blood. J was trimmed by 0 bases and V by 3 bases; bases with no gene match: 18. The length of the CDR3 is 20 residues. This clonotype was observed a few times. Antigen unknown. TCRdb used MiXCR to reprocess the RACE reads, holding one entry per CDR3 protein. The repertoire holds some 40,000 distinct CDR3 sequences, with approximately 4% as singletons. This chain links TRBV12-3 or TRBV12-4 with TRBJ2-7; 9 bases map to TRBD2. This clonotype was obtained from a human donor in good health. Some clones in this sample may be carry-over from other donors' samples. Input material: whole blood. The DNA of the CDR3 is TGTGCCAGCAGTTTTTTATTATGGACTAGCGTAAGTACGGACTCCTACGAGCAGTACTTC. Encoded protein: CASSFLLWTSVSTDSYEQYF.